This T cell receptor beta chain derives from a study of identical twins. Germline V lookup: CDR1 MDHEN, CDR2 SYDVKM. The CDR3 runs 15 residues. Trimming pared 8 bases from V and 8 bases from J, leaving 22 bases between. TCRdb re-derived calls from the 5' RACE reads in MiXCR, one entry per CDR3 protein. The sample has fewer than 900,000 distinct CDR3 sequences; 15% to 20% are singletons. These same records also appear under a second study, on T cells expressing NK-cell markers. This second study says: The same clonotypes also predominated in the CD3+CD56-NKG2C+ fraction of a handful of donors.

The sample taken for sequencing was PBMCs. The V call is TRBV28, the J call TRBJ2-1; possible D gene TRBD1, 5 bases. This clonotype was sampled from a woman between 18 and 29 years old in good health. CDR3 coding DNA: TGTGCCAGCTCTCGGGCAGGGCCGCCCGAGGATGAGCAGTTCTTC. Its translation: CASSRAGPPEDEQFF.